The 19 T cell receptor beta chains below come from one sample, sequenced in a study of radiotherapy plus CTLA-4 blockade in lung cancer. The data were produced by immunoSEQ multiplex PCR, yet TCRdb's version contains in-frame clones alone and is incomplete. The data hold 20,000 to 25,000 clones, with about 76% observed a single time. The specimen was peripheral blood, collected from a patient treated with radiotherapy plus ipilimumab. These receptors all stem from a human donor with non-small cell lung cancer whose response to radiotherapy plus ipilimumab could not be evaluated.

The chain carries TRBV5-1 and TRBJ1-1; 11 bases match TRBD1. CDR3 size: 15 residues. Per germline, CDR1 SGHRS and CDR2 YFSETQ. J lost 3 bases, V lost 3 bases, and 4 bases had no gene match. In DNA, the CDR3 is TGCGCCAGCAGCTCAGGACAGGGGGCGGACACTGAAGCTTTCTTT. It codes for CASSSGQGADTEAFF.

This chain links TRBV13 with TRBJ1-1, with D perhaps matching TRBD1 (6 bases). The germline gives CDR1 PRHDT, CDR2 FYEKMQ (reference sequence). The ends were cut back, 4 bases at V and 0 bases at J, with 18 bases in the middle. The CDR3 extends over 17 amino acids. Here the CDR3 reads CASSSKQGFGLNTEAFF. CDR3 nucleotides: TGTGCCAGCAGCTCAAAGCAGGGGTTCGGGTTGAACACTGAAGCTTTCTTT.

This clone was recorded only once. The chain combines TRBV6-6 with TRBJ2-1; maybe TRBD1 (6 bases). Germline V CDR1 and CDR2: MNHNY, SVGAGI (reference sequence). The V end lost 5 bases, the J end lost 6 bases, and 11 bases lay between the germline ends. The CDR3 is 13 residues long. CDR3 in DNA: TGTGCCAGCAGTCCCCTAGGGGGCAATGAGCAGTTCTTC. Its translation: CASSPLGGNEQFF.

The chain has TRBV7-9 and TRBJ2-1; possible D gene TRBD1, 5 bases. The CDR3 loop spans 15 amino acids. Trimming removed 5 bases at V and 0 bases at J, with 11 bases between. In germline, CDR1 is SEHNR, CDR2 FQNEAQ (reference sequence). The CDR3 loop is CASSGPGFSYNEQFF. For the CDR3, the DNA is TGTGCCAGCAGCGGGCCAGGGTTCTCCTACAATGAGCAGTTCTTC.

The chain is built from TRBV7-2 and TRBJ2-6; no clear D gene. CDR1 and CDR2 (germline): SGHTA, FQGNSA. The CDR3 has 15 residues. With 1 base removed from V and 4 bases from J, the gap between germline ends came to 8 bases. CDR3 amino acids: CASSLERAGANVLTF. CDR3 bases: TGTGCCAGCAGCTTAGAACGCGCCGGGGCCAACGTCCTGACTTTC.

The chain couples TRBV30 to TRBJ2-7, with D maybe TRBD1 (7 bases). CDR1 GTSNPN and CDR2 SVGIG come from the germline V gene (reference sequence). This CDR3 has 18 residues. V lost 2 bases to trimming and J lost 4 bases, with 27 bases between them. CDR3 sequence reads: CAWSKTPLVTGDRYEQYF. DNA for the CDR3: TGTGCCTGGAGTAAAACCCCATTGGTAACGGGGGACAGATACGAGCAGTACTTC.

The chain carries TRBV7-8 and TRBJ2-3; D unresolved. The CDR3 is 15 residues long. In germline, CDR1 is SGHVS, CDR2 FQNEAQ. The germline V and J ends were trimmed by 5 bases and 6 bases, with 18 bases remaining between them. The CDR3 sequence: CASSVFWRSWDTQYF. The CDR3 DNA reads TGTGCCAGCAGCGTCTTCTGGAGATCGTGGGATACGCAGTATTTT.

The rearrangement joins TRBV19 to TRBJ1-2; D may be TRBD1 (6 bases). The ends were cut back, 7 bases at V and 4 bases at J, with 13 bases in the middle. CDR3 length: 13 residues. Germline V gene lookup returns CDR1 LNHDA and CDR2 SQIVND (reference sequence). In DNA form, the CDR3 reads TGTGCCAGTAAGCCAGGGGCAGTCTATGGCTACACCTTC. As protein: CASKPGAVYGYTF.

The V call is TRBV5-1, the J call TRBJ2-6; no clear D. V lost 1 base to trimming and J lost 0 bases, with 8 bases between them. CDR3 size: 16 residues. Germline V gene sequence: CDR1 SGHRS, CDR2 YFSETQ. This chain's CDR3 is CASSLQVDSGANVLTF. The CDR3 region has the DNA TGCGCCAGCAGCTTGCAGGTAGACTCTGGGGCCAACGTCCTGACTTTC.

The chain is built from TRBV4-1 and TRBJ1-2, with unresolved D. CDR1 and CDR2 (germline): MGHRA, YSYEKL. This CDR3 comprises 14 residues. V lost 4 bases and J lost 3, with 12 bases in between. The CDR3 sequence: CASSPTVLDYGYTF. CDR3 nucleotide sequence: TGCGCCAGCAGCCCCACAGTGCTCGACTATGGCTACACCTTC.

This chain joins TRBV28 and TRBJ1-2; tentatively, D is TRBD1 (5 bases). The V end was cut by 7 bases, the J end by 6 bases, with 12 bases between. The germline gives CDR1 MDHEN, CDR2 SYDVKM. The CDR3 totals 12 residues. The CDR3 bases are TGTGCCAGCATGGGCAGGGCCGATGGCTACACCTTC. Its translation is CASMGRADGYTF.

By its share, this clone is medium-sized. This chain connects TRBV6-1 to TRBJ2-7; D may be TRBD1 (5 bases). The CDR3 spans 14 residues. Trimming removed 4 bases from V and 3 bases from J, with 13 bases in between. Germline CDR1 is MNHNS and CDR2 is SASEGT. The CDR3 DNA reads as TGTGCCAGCAGTGGGGAAGGACACCACTACGAGCAGTACTTC. This codes for CASSGEGHHYEQYF.

This chain joins TRBV5-1 and TRBJ2-5; maybe TRBD1 (5 bases). There are 16 residues in the CDR3. Between the trimmed V and J ends, which lost 1 base and 4 bases, there was a span of 17 bases. Germline V gene lookup returns CDR1 SGHRS and CDR2 YFSETQ. The CDR3 region has the DNA TGCGCCAGCAGCTTGTCAGCGATAGGGGTAGGAGAGACCCAGTACTTC. Translated, it gives CASSLSAIGVGETQYF.

The V call is TRBV7-6, the J call TRBJ2-1; 9 nucleotides line up with TRBD2. The germline gives CDR1 SGHVS, CDR2 FNYEAQ. The CDR3 consists of 18 residues. Losses at the gene ends were 2 bases for V and 9 bases for J; bases not matched to a gene: 17. This chain's CDR3 is CASSLSPPGREGLSEQFF. DNA for the CDR3: TGTGCCAGCAGCTTATCCCCCCCCGGGCGGGAGGGCCTCAGTGAGCAGTTCTTC.

The rearrangement joins TRBV5-1 to TRBJ2-7; D possibly corresponds to TRBD1 (6 bases). CDR3 length: 12 amino acids. Germline V gene data show CDR1 as SGHRS and CDR2 as YFSETQ. The ends were cut back, 2 bases at V and 4 bases at J, with 7 bases in the middle. This chain's CDR3 is CASSLRGYEQYF. The DNA of the CDR3 is TGCGCCAGCAGCTTAAGGGGGTACGAGCAGTACTTC.

V is TRBV7-9 and J is TRBJ1-1; D is unclear. The germline CDR1 and CDR2 sequences are SEHNR and FQNEAQ (reference sequence). The CDR3 consists of 9 residues. Trimming left V 5 bases short and J 7 bases short, with 2 bases between. CDR3 residues: CASSLEAFF. Written as DNA, the CDR3 is TGTGCCAGCAGCCTTGAAGCTTTCTTT. Full variable domain (outside the CDR3, taken from reference TRBV7-9 and TRBJ1-1): DTGVSQNPRHKITKRGQNVTFRCDPISEHNRLYWYRQTLGQGPEFLTYFQNEAQLEKSRLLSDRFSAERPKGSFSTLEIQRTEQGDSAMYLCASSLEAFFGQGTRLTVV.

The CDR3 nucleotides read TGTGCCAGCAGCCGCGGGGAGGGCACTGAAGCTTTCTTT. Encoded protein: CASSRGEGTEAFF. This chain connects TRBV11-3 to TRBJ1-1, with no clear D. Germline CDR1 is SGHNT and CDR2 is YENEEA. This CDR3 is built from 13 residues. V was trimmed by 5 bases and J by 4 bases, leaving 11 bases between them.

The chain uses TRBV2 and TRBJ2-2; 9 nucleotides match TRBD2. Trimming took 4 bases from V and 7 from J; bases not matched to a gene: 7. The V gene's germline CDR1 is SNHLY and CDR2 FYNNEI. The CDR3 is 15 amino acids. DNA of the CDR3: TGTGCCAGCAGTGGTCGCGGGAGGGGAGGCGGGGAGCTGTTTTTT. This sequence encodes CASSGRGRGGGELFF.

The chain employs TRBV5-1 and TRBJ2-1; D may be TRBD2 (6 bases). Germline CDR1 and CDR2: SGHRS and YFSETQ. Trimming removed 1 base from V and 0 bases from J, with 14 bases in between. The CDR3 is made up of 17 amino acids. CDR3 in DNA: TGCGCCAGCAGCTTGTTTTTGGGAGGTAGCTCCTACAATGAGCAGTTCTTC. This gives the protein CASSLFLGGSSYNEQFF.